The T cell receptor beta chain under discussion was sequenced for a study of control samples from healthy donors and cancer patients. Data came from immunoSEQ multiplex PCR; TCRdb stores just in-frame clones and leaves some out. The sample holds 100,000 to 150,000 clones, roughly 90% seen once. The clonotype originates from a man aged 18 to 29 in good health. The sample taken for sequencing was blood.

CDR3 sequence reads: CASTKLGSSEKLFF. The CDR3 DNA reads TGCGCCAGCACCAAGCTTGGGTCCAGTGAAAAACTGTTTTTT. The chain carries TRBV5-1 and TRBJ1-4; D uncertain. The CDR3 length is 14 residues. V gave up 6 bases and J gave up 7 bases, with 16 bases separating them. Germline values: CDR1 SGHRS, CDR2 YFSETQ.